This T cell receptor beta chain was captured in a study of blood T cell repertoires in COVID-19. Overall study: Acute-phase and convalescent COVID-19 samples originated in the United States, Italy and Spain. T cells, B-cell-depleted T cells, or PBMCs supplied cDNA or gDNA.

Participant-given clinical history determined each cohort assignment. Only in-frame clones appear in the TCRdb table, and some are missing; sequencing was by immunoSEQ multiplex PCR. Here the sample spans 400,000 to 550,000 clones, nearly 90% being singletons. The sample consisted of PBMCs or T cells enriched from blood (not recorded which). This receptor was identified in a woman aged 18-35 years with acute COVID-19.

The chain's CDR3 is CASSIKQNNQPQHF. CDR3 DNA sequence: TGTGCCAGTAGTATAAAACAGAACAATCAGCCCCAGCATTTT. The gene calls are TRBV19 and TRBJ1-5, with D uncertain. This CDR3 is built from 14 residues. Germline CDR1 reads LNHDA; CDR2 reads SQIVND (reference sequence). V was cut by 2 bases and J by 3 bases, with 8 bases left in between.